The following is a T cell receptor beta chain sequence with its context. The same CDR3 also results from other DNA sequences found in this sample. Using immunoSEQ multiplex PCR, the repertoire was profiled, and TCRdb retains in-frame clones only, with some absent. The table lists 350,000 to 400,000 clones, roughly 84% of them singletons, with around 3% in the top ten. The study drew participants aged about 18 to 89 years from some 23 US areas. Cohorts were assigned according to the clinical history that participants reported. V lost 4 bases and J 3 bases, leaving 17 bases between the germline ends. This CDR3 region has 16 residues. Germline V gene lookup returns CDR1 MDHEN and CDR2 SYDVKM. This entry belongs to a study of blood T cell repertoires in COVID-19. Study-level background: The cDNA or gDNA used as material had been derived from T cells, B-cell-depleted T cells, or PBMCs.

The receptor was derived from a woman in her twenties or thirties who had recovered from COVID-19. The gene calls are TRBV28 and TRBJ2-3; the D gene is possibly TRBD1 (5 bases). What was sequenced was PBMCs or T cells enriched from blood (not recorded which). As DNA, the CDR3 is TGTGCCAGCAGTTCAAGAAGGGGATTCGTTACAGATACGCAGTATTTT. Protein product: CASSSRRGFVTDTQYF.